One and the same sample provided the 8 T cell receptor beta chains below, sequenced in a study of neurological immune-mediated disorders. The time point here: technical triplicate 2. TCRdb fed the 5' RACE reads into MiXCR, producing one record per CDR3 protein. The repertoire holds tens of thousands of distinct CDR3 sequences, with nearly 25% as singletons. The source material was PBMCs. The receptors come from a man in his sixties with HTLV-1-associated myelopathy (HAM/TSP).

This clonotype was found many times. CDR3 residues: CASSLAGHGGANVLTF. The CDR3 coding sequence is TGTGCCAGCAGCTTAGCGGGGCATGGTGGGGCCAACGTCCTGACTTTC. The rearrangement uses TRBV7-8 and TRBJ2-6; D might be TRBD1 (5 bases). The CDR3 runs to 16 residues. CDR1 and CDR2 (germline): SGHVS, FQNEAQ. V lost 0 bases and J lost 3, with 9 bases in between.

This clonotype appeared a few times. CDR3 DNA: TGTGCCAGCAGCTTGTCCTCAGGGTTCACAGATACGCAGTATTTT. Translation gives CASSLSSGFTDTQYF. The chain is built from TRBV5-4 and TRBJ2-3; possibly TRBD1 for D (5 bases). The ends were cut back, 1 base at V and 2 bases at J, with 11 bases in the middle. Germline assignment: CDR1 SGHNT and CDR2 YYREEE (reference sequence). The CDR3 length is 15 residues.

This clonotype was seen repeatedly, ten times or more. The rearrangement joins TRBV7-8 to TRBJ2-1, with TRBD1 as a possible D gene (6 bases). CDR3 length: 12 amino acids. The germline V gene encodes CDR1 SGHVS and CDR2 FQNEAQ. Trimming cost V 5 bases and J 7 bases, with 9 bases left between them. CDR3 loop: CASSHTGNEQFF. The DNA of the CDR3 is TGTGCCAGCAGCCATACAGGGAATGAGCAGTTCTTC.

This clonotype has ten or more counts. V is TRBV18 and J is TRBJ1-4; weak D call: TRBD1 (6 bases). Trimming pared 8 bases from V and 0 bases from J, leaving 19 bases between. Germline assignment: CDR1 KGHSH and CDR2 LQKENI. The CDR3 loop spans 17 amino acids. The CDR3: CASTRGELQATNEKLFF. In DNA, the CDR3 is TGTGCCAGCACGAGGGGGGAACTTCAAGCAACTAATGAAAAACTGTTTTTT. The variable domain in full, with the rest retrieved from reference TRBV18 and TRBJ1-4, is NAGVMQNPRHLVRRRGQEARLRCSPMKGHSHVYWYRQLPEEGLKFMVYLQKENIIDESGMPKERFSAEFPKEGPSILRIQQVVRGDSAAYFCASTRGELQATNEKLFFGSGTQLSVL.

This clonotype has a count of ten or more. This chain joins TRBV7-9 and TRBJ1-6; 7 nucleotides match TRBD1. V trimming: 1 base; J trimming: 9 bases; junction bases outside the gene matches: 6. CDR1 SEHNR and CDR2 FQNEAQ come from the germline V gene (reference sequence). This CDR3 is built from 15 residues. The CDR3 nucleotides read TGTGCCAGCAGCTTAGTACAGGGGCTCACTTCACCCCTCCACTTT. Translated: CASSLVQGLTSPLHF. The variable domain in full, with the rest retrieved from reference TRBV7-9 and TRBJ1-6, is DTGVSQNPRHKITKRGQNVTFRCDPISEHNRLYWYRQTLGQGPEFLTYFQNEAQLEKSRLLSDRFSAERPKGSFSTLEIQRTEQGDSAMYLCASSLVQGLTSPLHFGNGTRLTVT.

This clonotype was picked up a small number of times. V and J are TRBV18 and TRBJ2-7, with D uncertain. The CDR3 has 11 residues. CDR1 is KGHSH, CDR2 LQKENI, per germline. V was shortened by 2 bases and J by 7 bases, with 6 bases between the two germline ends. This CDR3 reads CASSPKVEQYF. CDR3 nucleotides: TGTGCCAGCTCACCAAAGGTAGAGCAGTACTTC.

This clonotype was seen repeatedly, ten times or more. The rearrangement joins TRBV7-2 to TRBJ2-2; 7 bases map to TRBD1. The CDR3 is 17 residues long. Trimming at V came to 5 bases and at J to 6 bases, leaving 15 bases not matched to a gene. From germline, CDR1 is SGHTA and CDR2 FQGNSA. The CDR3 DNA reads TGTGCCAGCAGCCCGACTTCCACAGGGGCCCCCCCCGGGGAGCTGTTTTTT. As protein: CASSPTSTGAPPGELFF.

J is TRBJ1-1 and V is TRBV10-3; 8 nucleotides align to TRBD1. The CDR3 totals 15 residues. The trim removed 5 bases at V and 1 base at J, leaving 6 bases unmatched. Per germline, CDR1 ENHRY and CDR2 SYGVKD. In DNA, the CDR3 is TGTGCCATCAGTACCAATACAGGGGGGAACACTGAAGCTTTCTTT. Translated: CAISTNTGGNTEAFF.